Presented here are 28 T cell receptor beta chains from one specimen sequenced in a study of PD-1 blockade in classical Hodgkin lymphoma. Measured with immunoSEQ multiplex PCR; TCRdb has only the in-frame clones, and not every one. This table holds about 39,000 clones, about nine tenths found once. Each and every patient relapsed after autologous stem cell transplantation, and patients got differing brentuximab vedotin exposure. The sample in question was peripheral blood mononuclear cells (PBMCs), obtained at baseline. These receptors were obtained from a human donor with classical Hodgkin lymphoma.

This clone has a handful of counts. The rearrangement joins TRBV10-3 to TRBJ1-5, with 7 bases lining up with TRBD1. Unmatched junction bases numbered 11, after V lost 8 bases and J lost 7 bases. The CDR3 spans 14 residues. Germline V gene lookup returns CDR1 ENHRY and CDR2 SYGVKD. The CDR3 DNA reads TGTGCCATCGGAAAGACAGGGACTGAACAGCCCCAGCATTTT. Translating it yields CAIGKTGTEQPQHF.

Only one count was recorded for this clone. The CDR3 sequence: CASSLAPSRGTEAFF. The CDR3 nucleotides are TGTGCCAGCAGCTTAGCGCCTTCCAGGGGCACTGAAGCTTTCTTT. The V gene is TRBV7-9, the J gene TRBJ1-1; a weak D match, TRBD1 (6 bases). CDR3 length: 15 residues. Trimming shortened V by 0 bases and J by 4 bases, and 12 bases separated the two germline ends. Germline loops: CDR1 SEHNR, CDR2 FQNEAQ (reference sequence).

This CDR3 reads CASSLRGEQFF. The CDR3 nucleotides read TGTGCCAGCAGTTTAAGAGGTGAGCAGTTCTTC. The chain employs TRBV27 and TRBJ2-1; D remains ambiguous. Trimming cost V 2 bases and J 9 bases, with 5 bases left between them. From germline, CDR1 is MNHEY and CDR2 SMNVEV (reference sequence). The CDR3 extends over 11 amino acids.

The CDR3 sequence is CASSQGWRDREPLNNQPQHF. The CDR3 DNA follows: TGCGCCAGCAGCCAAGGGTGGAGGGACAGGGAGCCCCTTAACAATCAGCCCCAGCATTTT. The V gene is TRBV4-1, the J gene TRBJ1-5; TRBD1 matches at 9 bases. V was clipped by 1 base and J by 3 bases; unmatched bases: 16. Germline V gives CDR1 MGHRA, CDR2 YSYEKL. This CDR3 is 20 amino acids long.

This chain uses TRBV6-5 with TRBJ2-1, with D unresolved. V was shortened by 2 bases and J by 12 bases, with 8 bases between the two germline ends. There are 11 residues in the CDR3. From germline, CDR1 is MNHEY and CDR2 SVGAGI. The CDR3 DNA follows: TGTGCCAGCAGTTACGGGGTAGGGCAGTTCTTC. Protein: CASSYGVGQFF.

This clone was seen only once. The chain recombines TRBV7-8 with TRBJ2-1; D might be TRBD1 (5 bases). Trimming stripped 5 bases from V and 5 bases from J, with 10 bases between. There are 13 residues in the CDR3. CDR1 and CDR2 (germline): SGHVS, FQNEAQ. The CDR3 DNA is TGTGCCAGCAGCCTCCGACAGCACAATGAGCAGTTCTTC. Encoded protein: CASSLRQHNEQFF. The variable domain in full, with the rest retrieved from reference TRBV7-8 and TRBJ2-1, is GAGVSQSPRYKVAKRGQDVALRCDPISGHVSLFWYQQALGQGPEFLTYFQNEAQLDKSGLPSDRFFAERPEGSVSTLKIQRTQQEDSAVYLCASSLRQHNEQFFGPGTRLTVL.

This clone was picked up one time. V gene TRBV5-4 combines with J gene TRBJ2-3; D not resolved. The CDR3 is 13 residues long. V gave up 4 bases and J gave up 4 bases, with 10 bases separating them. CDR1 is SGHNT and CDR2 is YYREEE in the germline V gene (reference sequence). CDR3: CASSMTPPDTQYF. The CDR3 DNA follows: TGTGCCAGCAGCATGACCCCTCCAGATACGCAGTATTTT.

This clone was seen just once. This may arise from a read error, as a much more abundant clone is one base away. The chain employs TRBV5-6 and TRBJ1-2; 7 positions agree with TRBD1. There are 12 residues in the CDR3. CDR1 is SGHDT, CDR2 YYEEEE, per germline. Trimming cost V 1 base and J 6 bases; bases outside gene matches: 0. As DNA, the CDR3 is TGTGCCAGCAGCTTGCAGGGGGATGGCTACACCTTC. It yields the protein CASSLQGDGYTF.

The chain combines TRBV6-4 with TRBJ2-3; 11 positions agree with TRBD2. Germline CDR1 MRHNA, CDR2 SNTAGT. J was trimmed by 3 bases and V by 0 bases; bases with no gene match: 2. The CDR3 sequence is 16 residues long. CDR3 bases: TGTGCCAGCAGTGACTCATCTAGCGGGGGGACAGATACGCAGTATTTT. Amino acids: CASSDSSSGGTDTQYF.

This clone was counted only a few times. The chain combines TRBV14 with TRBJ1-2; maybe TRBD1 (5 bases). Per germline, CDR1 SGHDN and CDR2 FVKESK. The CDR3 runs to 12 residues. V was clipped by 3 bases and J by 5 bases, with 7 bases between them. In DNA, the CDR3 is TGTGCCAGCAGCCAGACAGCTTATGGCTACACCTTC. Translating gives CASSQTAYGYTF.

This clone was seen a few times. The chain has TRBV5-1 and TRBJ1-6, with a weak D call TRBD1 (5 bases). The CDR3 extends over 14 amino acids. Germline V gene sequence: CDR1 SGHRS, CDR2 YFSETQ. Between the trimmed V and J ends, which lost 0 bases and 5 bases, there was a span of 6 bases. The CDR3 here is CASSLGDDNSPLHF. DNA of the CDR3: TGCGCCAGCAGCTTGGGGGACGATAATTCACCCCTCCACTTT.

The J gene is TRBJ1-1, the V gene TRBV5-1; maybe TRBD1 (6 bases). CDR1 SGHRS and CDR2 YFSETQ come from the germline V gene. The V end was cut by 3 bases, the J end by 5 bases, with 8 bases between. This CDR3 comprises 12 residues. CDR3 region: CASSSQGTEAFF. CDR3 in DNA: TGCGCCAGCAGCTCGCAGGGGACTGAAGCTTTCTTT. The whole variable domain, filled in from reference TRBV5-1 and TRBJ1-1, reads KAGVTQTPRYLIKTRGQQVTLSCSPISGHRSVSWYQQTPGQGLQFLFEYFSETQRNKGNFPGRFSGRQFSNSRSEMNVSTLELGDSALYLCASSSQGTEAFFGQGTRLTVV.

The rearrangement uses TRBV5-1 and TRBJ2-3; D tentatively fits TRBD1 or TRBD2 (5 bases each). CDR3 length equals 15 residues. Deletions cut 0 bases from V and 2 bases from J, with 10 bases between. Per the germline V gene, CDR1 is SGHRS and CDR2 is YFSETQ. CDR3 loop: CASSLAGTTTDTQYF. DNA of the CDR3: TGCGCCAGCAGCTTGGCCGGGACCACCACAGATACGCAGTATTTT.

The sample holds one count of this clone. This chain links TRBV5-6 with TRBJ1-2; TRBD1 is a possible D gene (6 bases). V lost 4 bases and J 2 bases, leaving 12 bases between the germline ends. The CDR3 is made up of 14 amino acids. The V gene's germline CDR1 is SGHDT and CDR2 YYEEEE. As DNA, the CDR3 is TGTGCCAGCAGCGTGGGGGCAGGGAACTATGGCTACACCTTC. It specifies CASSVGAGNYGYTF.

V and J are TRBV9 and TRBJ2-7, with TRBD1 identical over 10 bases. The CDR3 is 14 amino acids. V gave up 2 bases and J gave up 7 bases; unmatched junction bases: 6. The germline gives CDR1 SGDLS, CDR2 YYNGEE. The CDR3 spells CASSVRDRGGEQYF. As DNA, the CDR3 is TGTGCCAGCAGCGTCCGGGACAGGGGTGGGGAGCAGTACTTC.

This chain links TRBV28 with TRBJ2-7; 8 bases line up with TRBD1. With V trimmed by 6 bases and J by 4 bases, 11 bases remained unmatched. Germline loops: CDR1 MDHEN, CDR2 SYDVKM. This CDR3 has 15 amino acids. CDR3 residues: CASSPDRARTYEQYF. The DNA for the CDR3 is TGTGCCAGCAGCCCGGACAGGGCTCGGACTTACGAGCAGTACTTC.

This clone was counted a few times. The CDR3 sequence is CASSYGGIGDTQYF. In DNA form, the CDR3 reads TGTGCCAGCAGTTACGGCGGGATCGGCGATACGCAGTATTTT. V usage is TRBV6-6 and J usage is TRBJ2-3; D may be TRBD2 (6 bases). The germline gives CDR1 MNHNY, CDR2 SVGAGI (reference sequence). Trimming shortened V by 2 bases and J by 6 bases, and 12 bases separated the two germline ends. This CDR3 has 14 amino acids.

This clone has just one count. The CDR3 nucleotides read TGCGCCAGCAGCCCGGGACTAGCGGGGGGCCCCACTTCCTACAATGAGCAGTTCTTC. Its translation is CASSPGLAGGPTSYNEQFF. This chain links TRBV5-1 with TRBJ2-1, with 15 bases identical to TRBD2. The CDR3 consists of 19 residues. Looked up from germline, CDR1 is SGHRS and CDR2 is YFSETQ. The V gene end was trimmed by 4 bases and the J gene end by 1 base; junction bases not matched to a gene: 9. Combining the CDR3 with reference TRBV5-1 and TRBJ2-1 gives the whole variable domain KAGVTQTPRYLIKTRGQQVTLSCSPISGHRSVSWYQQTPGQGLQFLFEYFSETQRNKGNFPGRFSGRQFSNSRSEMNVSTLELGDSALYLCASSPGLAGGPTSYNEQFFGPGTRLTVL.

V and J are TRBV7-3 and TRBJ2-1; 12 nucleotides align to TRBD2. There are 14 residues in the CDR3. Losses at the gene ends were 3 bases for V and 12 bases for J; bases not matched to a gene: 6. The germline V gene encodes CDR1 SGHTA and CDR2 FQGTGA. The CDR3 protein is CASSFRTSGTRQFF. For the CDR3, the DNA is TGTGCCAGCAGCTTCAGGACTAGCGGGACCCGGCAGTTCTTC.

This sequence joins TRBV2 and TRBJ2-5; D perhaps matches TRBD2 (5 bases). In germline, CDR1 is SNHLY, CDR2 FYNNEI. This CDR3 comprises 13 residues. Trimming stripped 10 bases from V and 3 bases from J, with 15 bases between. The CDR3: CATMSDGKETQYF. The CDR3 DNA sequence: TGTGCCACGATGAGCGACGGGAAAGAGACCCAGTACTTC.

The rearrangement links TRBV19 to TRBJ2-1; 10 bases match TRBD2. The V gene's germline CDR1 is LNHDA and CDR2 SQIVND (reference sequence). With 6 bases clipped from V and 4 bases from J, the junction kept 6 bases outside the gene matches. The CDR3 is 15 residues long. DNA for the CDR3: TGTGCCAGTAGGGAAGGACTAGCGGAGTACAATGAGCAGTTCTTC. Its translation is CASREGLAEYNEQFF.

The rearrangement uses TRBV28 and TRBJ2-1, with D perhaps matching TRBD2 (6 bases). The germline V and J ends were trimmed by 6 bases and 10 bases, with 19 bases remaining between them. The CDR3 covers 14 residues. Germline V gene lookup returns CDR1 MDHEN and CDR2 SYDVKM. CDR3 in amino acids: CASSPGTDYWEQFF. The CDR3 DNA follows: TGTGCCAGCAGCCCAGGGACTGATTACTGGGAGCAGTTCTTC. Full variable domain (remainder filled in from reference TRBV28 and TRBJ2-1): DVKVTQSSRYLVKRTGEKVFLECVQDMDHENMFWYRQDPGLGLRLIYFSYDVKMKEKGDIPEGYSVSREKKERFSLILESASTNQTSMYLCASSPGTDYWEQFFGPGTRLTVL.

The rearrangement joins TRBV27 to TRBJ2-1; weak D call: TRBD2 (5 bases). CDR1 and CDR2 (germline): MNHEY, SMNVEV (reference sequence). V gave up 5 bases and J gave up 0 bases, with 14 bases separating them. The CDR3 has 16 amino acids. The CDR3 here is CASSLERWSSYNEQFF. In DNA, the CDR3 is TGTGCCAGCAGTCTCGAGCGGTGGAGCTCCTACAATGAGCAGTTCTTC.

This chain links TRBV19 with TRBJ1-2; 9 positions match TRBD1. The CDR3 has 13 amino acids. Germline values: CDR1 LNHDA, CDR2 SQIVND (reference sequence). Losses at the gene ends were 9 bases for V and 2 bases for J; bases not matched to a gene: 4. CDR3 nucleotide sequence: TGTGCCAGCCGACAGGGGGGAAACTATGGCTACACCTTC. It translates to CASRQGGNYGYTF.

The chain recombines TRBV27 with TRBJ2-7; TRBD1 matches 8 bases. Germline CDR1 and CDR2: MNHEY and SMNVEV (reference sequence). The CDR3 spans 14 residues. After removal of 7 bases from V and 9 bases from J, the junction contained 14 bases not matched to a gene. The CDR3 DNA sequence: TGTGCCAGCAAAACCGGGACAGGTAATAATCGGCAGTACTTC. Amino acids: CASKTGTGNNRQYF.

The CDR3 DNA reads as TGTGCCAGTTCCTACGGAAGGGCCACCGGGGAGCTGTTTTTT. Amino acid sequence: CASSYGRATGELFF. This chain uses TRBV19 with TRBJ2-2; D gene unclear. V was pared by 8 bases and J by 4 bases, with 14 bases between. The germline gives CDR1 LNHDA, CDR2 SQIVND (reference sequence). This CDR3 has 14 residues.

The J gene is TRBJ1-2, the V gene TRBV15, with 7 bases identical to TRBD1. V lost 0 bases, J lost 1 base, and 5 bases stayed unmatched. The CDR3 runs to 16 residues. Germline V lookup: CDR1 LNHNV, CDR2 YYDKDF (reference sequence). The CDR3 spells CATSRERTGLNYGYTF. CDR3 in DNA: TGTGCCACCAGCAGAGAAAGGACAGGTCTTAACTATGGCTACACCTTC.

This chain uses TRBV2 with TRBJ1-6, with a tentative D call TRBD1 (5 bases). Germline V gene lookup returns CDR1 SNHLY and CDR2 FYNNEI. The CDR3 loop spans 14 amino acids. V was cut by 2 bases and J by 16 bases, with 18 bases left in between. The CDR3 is CASSERVLQVTLHF. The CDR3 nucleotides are TGTGCCAGCAGTGAAAGGGTCCTACAGGTCACTCTCCACTTT.